These T cell receptor beta chains were read from a single sample in a study of shared clonotypes between healthy human individuals. Some clones are missing from TCRdb's copy, which holds only in-frame ones; the method was immunoSEQ multiplex PCR. Altogether around 2.1 million clones are present, nearly 97% being singletons, with the ten largest covering 0.1% to 0.15%. The sequencing input was naive CD4+ T cells sorted from blood. The receptors were gathered from a young man in good health. CDR3s include the opening cysteine and the closing phenylalanine or tryptophan. The D gene is left open where the match is weak. Only part of the rows carry a size: once, few, many, or a class if the clone is expanded.

v_call: TRBV19; clone_size: NA; j_call: TRBJ1-2; d_call: NA; cdr3_nt: TGTGCCAGTAACGCAGGACCTAACTATGGCTACACCTTC; cdr3_aa: CASNAGPNYGYTF
v_call: TRBV2; clone_size: NA; j_call: TRBJ2-1; d_call: TRBD1; cdr3_nt: TGTGCCAGCACCTTTGACAGGGGAAATGAGCAGTTCTTC; cdr3_aa: CASTFDRGNEQFF
v_call: TRBV7-8; clone_size: NA; j_call: TRBJ2-7; d_call: TRBD1; cdr3_nt: TGTGCCAGCAGCTCCCGGGACAGGGTTTCCGAGCAGTACTTC; cdr3_aa: CASSSRDRVSEQYF
v_call: TRBV18; clone_size: NA; j_call: TRBJ1-4; d_call: NA; cdr3_nt: TGTGCCAGCTCACCACCAGACAGAAGTGAAAAACTGTTTTTT; cdr3_aa: CASSPPDRSEKLFF
v_call: TRBV4-1; clone_size: NA; j_call: TRBJ1-1; d_call: NA; cdr3_nt: TGCGCCAGCAGCCAAGCTGGCCTTCGTTCTACAGGGAGCACTGAAGCTTTCTTT; cdr3_aa: CASSQAGLRSTGSTEAFF
v_call: TRBV5-1; clone_size: NA; j_call: TRBJ2-3; d_call: TRBD2; cdr3_nt: TGCGCCAGCAGCAGAGGGACTAGCGGACCGTCAGATACGCAGTATTTT; cdr3_aa: CASSRGTSGPSDTQYF
v_call: TRBV7-8; clone_size: NA; j_call: TRBJ1-1; d_call: TRBD1; cdr3_nt: TGTGCCAGCAGCTTTACCACAGGGGGCGAGGTCACTGAAGCTTTCTTT; cdr3_aa: CASSFTTGGEVTEAFF
v_call: TRBV4-1; clone_size: NA; j_call: TRBJ2-7; d_call: NA; cdr3_nt: TGCGCCAGCAGCCAGGAGGGCGACAGGGCAAACGAGCAGTACTTC; cdr3_aa: CASSQEGDRANEQYF
v_call: TRBV5-1; clone_size: NA; j_call: TRBJ2-1; d_call: TRBD2; cdr3_nt: TGCGCCAGCAGCTTGGCCCCGGGAGGGATCGATGAGCAGTTCTTC; cdr3_aa: CASSLAPGGIDEQFF
v_call: TRBV27; clone_size: once; j_call: TRBJ1-1; d_call: TRBD1; cdr3_nt: TGTGCCAGCAGTCCTCACAGGGGGCTTGGTGAAGCTTTCTTT; cdr3_aa: CASSPHRGLGEAFF
v_call: TRBV6-5; clone_size: NA; j_call: TRBJ2-3; d_call: NA; cdr3_nt: TGTGCCAGCAGTTACAGGCAGGGCACAGATACGCAGTATTTT; cdr3_aa: CASSYRQGTDTQYF
v_call: TRBV6-1; clone_size: NA; j_call: TRBJ1-6; d_call: NA; cdr3_nt: TGTGCCAGCAGTGAAAACCCCCGTGATTCACCCCTCCACTTT; cdr3_aa: CASSENPRDSPLHF
v_call: TRBV2; clone_size: NA; j_call: TRBJ2-5; d_call: NA; cdr3_nt: TGTGCCAGCAGTGAAGAGGAAGGGGAGACCCAGTACTTC; cdr3_aa: CASSEEEGETQYF
v_call: TRBV2; clone_size: NA; j_call: TRBJ2-4; d_call: NA; cdr3_nt: TGTGCCAGCAGTGCCGACGGATACAAAAACATTCAGTACTTC; cdr3_aa: CASSADGYKNIQYF
v_call: TRBV5-6; clone_size: NA; j_call: TRBJ2-7; d_call: NA; cdr3_nt: TGTGCCAGCACCCGGTCGGGGCCGTTCATTTACGAGCAGTACTTC; cdr3_aa: CASTRSGPFIYEQYF
v_call: TRBV18; clone_size: NA; j_call: TRBJ2-3; d_call: NA; cdr3_nt: TGTGCCAGCTCTTCGAAGGGAGATACGCAGTATTTT; cdr3_aa: CASSSKGDTQYF
v_call: TRBV9; clone_size: NA; j_call: TRBJ1-2; d_call: TRBD1; cdr3_nt: TGTGCCAGCAGCGGCAGGGGGCGAGGCTACACCTTC; cdr3_aa: CASSGRGRGYTF
v_call: TRBV6-5; clone_size: NA; j_call: TRBJ2-7; d_call: NA; cdr3_nt: TGTGCCAGCAGCCAGAGCGGGACAGGAGTTTACGAGCAGTACTTC; cdr3_aa: CASSQSGTGVYEQYF
v_call: TRBV4-3; clone_size: NA; j_call: TRBJ1-6; d_call: NA; cdr3_nt: TGCGCCAGCAGCCAAGATGGCCCCTATAATTCACCCCTCCACTTT; cdr3_aa: CASSQDGPYNSPLHF
v_call: TRBV5-1; clone_size: NA; j_call: TRBJ2-7; d_call: TRBD2; cdr3_nt: TGCGCCAGCAGCTTGGGAGAGCGGGGGGTATTCTACTCCTACGAGCAGTACTTC; cdr3_aa: CASSLGERGVFYSYEQYF
v_call: TRBV6-4; clone_size: NA; j_call: TRBJ1-1; d_call: NA; cdr3_nt: TGTGCCAGCAGGAGACGGGACTCGGAGGAGGCTTTCTTT; cdr3_aa: CASRRRDSEEAFF
v_call: TRBV7-8; clone_size: NA; j_call: TRBJ1-3; d_call: NA; cdr3_nt: TGTGCCAGCAGACCGGGGAGGGACTCTGGAAACACCATATATTTT; cdr3_aa: CASRPGRDSGNTIYF
v_call: TRBV2; clone_size: NA; j_call: TRBJ2-1; d_call: TRBD2; cdr3_nt: TGTGCCAGCAGTGCCGGGACTAGCGTCAATGAGCAGTTCTTC; cdr3_aa: CASSAGTSVNEQFF
v_call: TRBV18; clone_size: NA; j_call: TRBJ1-5; d_call: NA; cdr3_nt: TGTGCCAGCTCACCTTCCAGTTCCAATCAGCCCCAGCATTTT; cdr3_aa: CASSPSSSNQPQHF
v_call: TRBV28; clone_size: NA; j_call: TRBJ1-3; d_call: NA; cdr3_nt: TGTGCCAGCATCCCTCCGAGGGGGTCCCGCTTTGTTGACACCATATATTTT; cdr3_aa: CASIPPRGSRFVDTIYF
v_call: TRBV11-2; clone_size: NA; j_call: TRBJ2-3; d_call: NA; cdr3_nt: TGTGCCAGCAGCTTTGCGGTCAGCACAGATACGCAGTATTTT; cdr3_aa: CASSFAVSTDTQYF
v_call: TRBV5-1; clone_size: NA; j_call: TRBJ1-1; d_call: NA; cdr3_nt: TGCGCCAGCAGTGGCACTACCGTCAGCGCTGAAGCTTTCTTT; cdr3_aa: CASSGTTVSAEAFF
v_call: TRBV11-2; clone_size: NA; j_call: TRBJ2-7; d_call: NA; cdr3_nt: TGTGCCAGCAGCTTAGTGGGGGGCGCAGGGTACGAGCAGTACTTC; cdr3_aa: CASSLVGGAGYEQYF
v_call: TRBV25-1; clone_size: NA; j_call: TRBJ2-1; d_call: NA; cdr3_nt: TGTGCCAGCAGTCGACCGGGAATATACAATGAGCAGTTCTTC; cdr3_aa: CASSRPGIYNEQFF
v_call: TRBV30; clone_size: NA; j_call: TRBJ1-5; d_call: NA; cdr3_nt: TGTGCCTTCACAGGTGCCGGGAGGAATCAGCCCCAGCATTTT; cdr3_aa: CAFTGAGRNQPQHF
v_call: TRBV19; clone_size: NA; j_call: TRBJ1-2; d_call: NA; cdr3_nt: TGTGCCAGTAGTGCCCCTGGATGGGGGAAGCCTCCCTATGGCTACACCTTC; cdr3_aa: CASSAPGWGKPPYGYTF